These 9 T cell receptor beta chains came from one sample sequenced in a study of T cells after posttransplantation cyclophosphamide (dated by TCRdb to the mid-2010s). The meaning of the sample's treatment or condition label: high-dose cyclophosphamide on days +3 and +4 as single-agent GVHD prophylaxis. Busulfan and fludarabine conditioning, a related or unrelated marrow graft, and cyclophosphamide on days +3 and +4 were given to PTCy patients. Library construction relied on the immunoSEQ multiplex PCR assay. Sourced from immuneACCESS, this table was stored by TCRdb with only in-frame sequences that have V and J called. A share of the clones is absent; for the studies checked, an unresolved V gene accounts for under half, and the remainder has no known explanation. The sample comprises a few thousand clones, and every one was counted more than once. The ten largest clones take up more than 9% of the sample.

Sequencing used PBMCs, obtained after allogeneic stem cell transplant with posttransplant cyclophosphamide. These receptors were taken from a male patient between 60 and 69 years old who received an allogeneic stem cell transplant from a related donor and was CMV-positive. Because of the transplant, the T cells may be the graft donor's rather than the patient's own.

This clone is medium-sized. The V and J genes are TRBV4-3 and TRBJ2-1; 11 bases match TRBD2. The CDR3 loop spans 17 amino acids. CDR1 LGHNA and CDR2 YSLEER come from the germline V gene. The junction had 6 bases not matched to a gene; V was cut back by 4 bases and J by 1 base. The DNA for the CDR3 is TGCGCCAGCAGCCGCGAAACTAGCGGGGGATCCTACAATGAGCAGTTCTTC. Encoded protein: CASSRETSGGSYNEQFF.

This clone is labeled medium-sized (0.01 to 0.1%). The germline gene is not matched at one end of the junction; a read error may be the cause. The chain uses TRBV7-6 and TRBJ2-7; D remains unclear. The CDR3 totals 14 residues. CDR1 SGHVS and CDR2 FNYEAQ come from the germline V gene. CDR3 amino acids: CASSLGPSSYEQYF. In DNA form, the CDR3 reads TGTGCCAGCAGTTTAGGGCCCAGCTCCTACGAGCAGTACTTC.

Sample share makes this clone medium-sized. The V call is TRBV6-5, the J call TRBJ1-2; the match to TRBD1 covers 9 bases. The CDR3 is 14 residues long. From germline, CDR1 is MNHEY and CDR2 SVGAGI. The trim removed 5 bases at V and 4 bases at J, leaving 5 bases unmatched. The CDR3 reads CASSRTGEGYGYTF. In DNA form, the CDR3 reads TGTGCCAGCAGTCGGACAGGGGAAGGCTATGGCTACACCTTC.

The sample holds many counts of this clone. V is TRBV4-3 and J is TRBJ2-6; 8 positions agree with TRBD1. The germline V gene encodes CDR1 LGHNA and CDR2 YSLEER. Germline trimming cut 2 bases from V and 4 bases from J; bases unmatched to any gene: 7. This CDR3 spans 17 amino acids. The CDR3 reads CASSQFGTGAGANVLTF. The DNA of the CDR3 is TGCGCCAGCAGCCAATTTGGGACAGGAGCCGGGGCCAACGTCCTGACTTTC.

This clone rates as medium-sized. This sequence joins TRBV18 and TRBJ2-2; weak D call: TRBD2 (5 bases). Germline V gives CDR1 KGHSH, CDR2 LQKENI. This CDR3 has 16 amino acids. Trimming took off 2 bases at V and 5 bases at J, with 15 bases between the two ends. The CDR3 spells CASSPLQTGETGELFF. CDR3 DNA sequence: TGTGCCAGCTCACCATTGCAGACTGGGGAGACCGGGGAGCTGTTTTTT.

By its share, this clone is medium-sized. CDR3 in amino acids: CASTQTPQGTGGADTQYF. The CDR3 DNA sequence: TGTGCCAGCACCCAAACACCCCAAGGGACAGGGGGTGCCGATACGCAGTATTTT. The chain joins TRBV7-8 to TRBJ2-3; 11 bases map to TRBD1. The CDR3 length is 18 residues. Germline CDR1 and CDR2: SGHVS and FQNEAQ. Losses at the gene ends were 7 bases for V and 6 bases for J; bases not matched to a gene: 18.

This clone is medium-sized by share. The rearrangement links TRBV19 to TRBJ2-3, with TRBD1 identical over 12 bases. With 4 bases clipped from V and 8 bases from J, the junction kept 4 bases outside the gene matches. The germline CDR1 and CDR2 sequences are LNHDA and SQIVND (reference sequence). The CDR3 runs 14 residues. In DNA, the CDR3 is TGTGCCAGTAGTAGGGACAGGGGGCGGGCTACGCAGTATTTT. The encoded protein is CASSRDRGRATQYF.

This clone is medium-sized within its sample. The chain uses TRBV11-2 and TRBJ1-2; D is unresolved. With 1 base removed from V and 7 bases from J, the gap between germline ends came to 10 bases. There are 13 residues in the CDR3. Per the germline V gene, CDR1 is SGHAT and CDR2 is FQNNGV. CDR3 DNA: TGTGCCAGCAGCTTAGGGGCAGGCACTGGCTACACCTTC. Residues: CASSLGAGTGYTF.

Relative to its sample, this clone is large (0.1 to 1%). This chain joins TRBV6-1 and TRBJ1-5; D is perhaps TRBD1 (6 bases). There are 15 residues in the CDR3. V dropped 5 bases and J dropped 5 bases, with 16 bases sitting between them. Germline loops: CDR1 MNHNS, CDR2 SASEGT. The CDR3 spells CASSWAGGQDQPQHF. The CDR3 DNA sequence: TGTGCCAGCAGTTGGGCCGGGGGGCAGGATCAGCCCCAGCATTTT.